A single sample is the source of the 30 T cell receptor beta chains below, sequenced in a study of blood T cell repertoires in COVID-19. TCRdb's table, derived via immunoSEQ multiplex PCR, lists solely in-frame clones and lacks some. The sample holds 150,000 to 180,000 clones, roughly nine tenths seen once. Sequencing input: peripheral blood. The source of these receptors is a woman in her seventies with acute or convalescent COVID-19.

For the CDR3, the DNA is TGTGCCAGCAGCCCCAGGAGGGGGGGAAGCTACACCTTC. Residues: CASSPRRGGSYTF. The rearrangement joins TRBV13 to TRBJ1-2, with D possibly matching TRBD1 (6 bases). Germline CDR1 reads PRHDT; CDR2 reads FYEKMQ (reference sequence). This CDR3 is 13 amino acids long. V gave up 5 bases and J gave up 9 bases, with 16 bases separating them.

The chain uses TRBV4-1 and TRBJ1-2; 7 nucleotides line up with TRBD1. Germline lookup yields CDR1 MGHRA and CDR2 YSYEKL. V trimming: 0 bases; J trimming: 0 bases; junction bases outside the gene matches: 7. There are 17 residues in the CDR3. The chain's CDR3 is CASSQDFEGAANYGYTF. CDR3 sequence (DNA): TGCGCCAGCAGCCAAGATTTTGAGGGGGCAGCTAACTATGGCTACACCTTC.

In this sample, this clone turned up once. The chain carries TRBV5-1 and TRBJ1-1, with D uncertain. The CDR3 covers 14 residues. CDR1 is SGHRS, CDR2 YFSETQ, per germline. Trimming removed 0 bases from V and 5 bases from J, with 11 bases in between. The CDR3, as DNA: TGCGCCAGCAGCTTGGGGAGGGCGGGGACTGAAGCTTTCTTT. Its protein is CASSLGRAGTEAFF.

The chain combines TRBV7-9 with TRBJ1-4, with TRBD1 matching over 10 bases. From germline, CDR1 is SEHNR and CDR2 FQNEAQ (reference sequence). V shed 5 bases, J shed 1 base, and the junction held 7 bases outside the gene matches. The CDR3 runs 17 residues. The CDR3 loop reads CASSPGDRGQTNEKLFF. As DNA, the CDR3 is TGTGCCAGCAGCCCGGGAGACAGGGGGCAAACTAATGAAAAACTGTTTTTT. The entire variable domain, with the rest obtained from reference TRBV7-9 and TRBJ1-4, is as follows: DTGVSQNPRHKITKRGQNVTFRCDPISEHNRLYWYRQTLGQGPEFLTYFQNEAQLEKSRLLSDRFSAERPKGSFSTLEIQRTEQGDSAMYLCASSPGDRGQTNEKLFFGSGTQLSVL.

The V call is TRBV19, the J call TRBJ1-5; D is ambiguous. Trimming left V 3 bases short and J 4 bases short, with 10 bases between. The CDR3 totals 14 residues. The germline CDR1 and CDR2 sequences are LNHDA and SQIVND (reference sequence). The CDR3 region has the DNA TGTGCCAGTAGTATCCGGAGAGGGAATCAGCCCCAGCATTTT. It yields the protein CASSIRRGNQPQHF. The full variable domain, rest sourced from reference TRBV19 and TRBJ1-5, is DGGITQSPKYLFRKEGQNVTLSCEQNLNHDAMYWYRQDPGQGLRLIYYSQIVNDFQKGDIAEGYSVSREKKESFPLTVTSAQKNPTAFYLCASSIRRGNQPQHFGDGTRLSIL.

The J gene is TRBJ1-1, the V gene TRBV7-3; TRBD1 agrees at 9 bases. The CDR3 extends over 15 amino acids. Germline trimming cut 5 bases from V and 6 bases from J; bases unmatched to any gene: 10. CDR1 is SGHTA and CDR2 is FQGTGA in the germline V gene. CDR3 residues: CASSPWTGAVSEAFF. CDR3 DNA sequence: TGTGCCAGCAGCCCATGGACAGGGGCGGTTTCTGAAGCTTTCTTT.

The chain couples TRBV5-4 to TRBJ1-1; D ambiguous. Germline values: CDR1 SGHNT, CDR2 YYREEE (reference sequence). The CDR3 runs to 15 residues. Trimming left V 0 bases short and J 2 bases short, with 11 bases between. The chain's CDR3 is CASSLGGEGNTEAFF. The DNA for the CDR3 is TGTGCCAGCAGCTTGGGTGGGGAGGGTAACACTGAAGCTTTCTTT.

This clone has a single count. The chain carries TRBV20-1 and TRBJ1-2, with TRBD1 matching 7 bases. The ends lost 3 bases at V and 6 bases at J; junction bases unmatched: 4. The CDR3 totals 12 residues. Germline V CDR1 and CDR2: DFQATT, SNEGSKA (reference sequence). CDR3 region: CSASRQGHGYTF. CDR3 nucleotide sequence: TGCAGTGCTAGTAGACAGGGCCATGGCTACACCTTC.

The gene calls are TRBV28 and TRBJ1-2, with 10 bases that match TRBD1. CDR1 and CDR2 (germline): MDHEN, SYDVKM. V gave up 3 bases and J gave up 8 bases; unmatched junction bases: 3. The CDR3 runs 13 residues. This CDR3 reads CASSLTGGKGYTF. The CDR3 bases are TGTGCCAGCAGTTTGACAGGGGGCAAGGGCTACACCTTC.

The V gene is TRBV7-9, the J gene TRBJ2-5; possibly TRBD1 for D (5 bases). V lost 6 bases and J lost 7, with 18 bases in between. The CDR3 spans 14 residues. Per the germline V gene, CDR1 is SEHNR and CDR2 is FQNEAQ (reference sequence). DNA for the CDR3: TGTGCCAGCAGGGGCAAGGGGCGCCCAGGGACCCAGTACTTC. Its translation: CASRGKGRPGTQYF.

This clone turned up a few times. This rearrangement joins TRBV7-2 to TRBJ1-1; perhaps TRBD1 as D (5 bases). CDR3 length: 13 residues. CDR1 is SGHTA, CDR2 FQGNSA, per germline. Trimming took off 5 bases at V and 1 base at J, with 8 bases between the two ends. The CDR3 spells CASSEQANTEAFF. Here the CDR3 DNA reads TGTGCCAGCAGCGAACAGGCGAACACTGAAGCTTTCTTT. Drawing the rest from reference TRBV7-2 and TRBJ1-1, the complete variable domain is GAGVSQSPSNKVTEKGKDVELRCDPISGHTALYWYRQSLGQGLEFLIYFQGNSAPDKSGLPSDRFSAERTGGSVSTLTIQRTQQEDSAVYLCASSEQANTEAFFGQGTRLTVV.

The J gene is TRBJ2-3, the V gene TRBV6-6; D not certain. Deletions cut 6 bases from V and 0 bases from J, with 16 bases between. Per germline, CDR1 MNHNY and CDR2 SVGAGI (reference sequence). This CDR3 region has 16 residues. The CDR3 DNA reads as TGTGCCAGCAGCTTTAGTTTTACCCCCAGCACAGATACGCAGTATTTT. Its protein product is CASSFSFTPSTDTQYF.

This rearrangement joins TRBV4-1 to TRBJ1-5, with TRBD1 matching over 9 bases. The germline gives CDR1 MGHRA, CDR2 YSYEKL. The V segment lost 3 bases and the J segment 4 bases; nucleotides outside the gene matches: 7. CDR3 length: 16 residues. CDR3 DNA sequence: TGCGCCAGCAGCCAGGGAGAGGGACAGGGTAATCAGCCCCAGCATTTT. It encodes CASSQGEGQGNQPQHF.

The V gene is TRBV4-1, the J gene TRBJ1-2; 9 nucleotides agree with TRBD1. J gave up 5 bases and V 0 bases, and 4 bases lay outside the gene matches. The CDR3 runs 15 residues. Germline V CDR1 and CDR2: MGHRA, YSYEKL. The CDR3 reads CASSQESDRGYGYTF. The CDR3 DNA sequence: TGCGCCAGCAGCCAAGAGTCCGACAGGGGGTATGGCTACACCTTC.

CDR3 residues: CAISLRGADGELFF. For the CDR3, the DNA is TGTGCCATCAGCCTCAGGGGGGCGGACGGGGAGCTGTTTTTT. The chain employs TRBV10-3 and TRBJ2-2, with a tentative D call TRBD1 (7 bases). V gave up 6 bases and J gave up 7 bases, with 15 bases separating them. The CDR3 consists of 14 residues. The germline CDR1 and CDR2 sequences are ENHRY and SYGVKD.

The V gene is TRBV4-2, the J gene TRBJ1-1; TRBD1 agrees at 12 bases. The CDR3 has 18 amino acids. Germline CDR1 is LGHNA and CDR2 is YNFKEQ. V shed 1 base, J shed 2 bases, and the junction held 8 bases outside the gene matches. In DNA form, the CDR3 reads TGTGCCAGCAGCCAAGCCGGGACAGGGGGCGCTGTCAACACTGAAGCTTTCTTT. Protein: CASSQAGTGGAVNTEAFF.

The chain is built from TRBV28 and TRBJ1-5; D possibly corresponds to TRBD1 (6 bases). The CDR3 covers 15 residues. CDR1 MDHEN and CDR2 SYDVKM come from the germline V gene. Trimming left V 5 bases short and J 1 base short, with 12 bases between. DNA of the CDR3: TGTGCCAGCAGTAGGGGGTGGGGCAGCAATCAGCCCCAGCATTTT. As protein: CASSRGWGSNQPQHF.

J is TRBJ1-3 and V is TRBV2; 7 nucleotides align to TRBD1. This CDR3 spans 15 amino acids. Germline CDR1 is SNHLY and CDR2 is FYNNEI. J gave up 3 bases and V 4 bases, and 6 bases lay outside the gene matches. In nucleotides, the CDR3 is TGTGCCAGCAGTGTAGAACAGGGGTATGGAAACACCATATATTTT. This sequence encodes CASSVEQGYGNTIYF.

The V and J genes are TRBV4-3 and TRBJ1-2; 7 bases are a match to TRBD1. CDR1 and CDR2 (germline): LGHNA, YSLEER. Germline trimming cut 0 bases from V and 5 bases from J; bases unmatched to any gene: 9. The CDR3 is made up of 16 amino acids. CDR3 sequence (DNA): TGCGCCAGCAGCCAAGATTGGGGACAGCCTCAATATGGCTACACCTTC. This gives the protein CASSQDWGQPQYGYTF.

This clone was seen more than once but under ten times. V gene TRBV5-3 combines with J gene TRBJ1-4, with 8 positions matching TRBD1. TRBV5-3 is sorted into the ORF group, with uncertain function. After removal of 4 bases from V and 7 bases from J, the junction contained 9 bases not matched to a gene. The CDR3 has 15 amino acids. In nucleotides, the CDR3 is TGTGCCAGAAGCCTACCGGACAGGGACGGTGAAAAACTGTTTTTT. The encoded protein is CARSLPDRDGEKLFF.

The table lists this clone with a count of one. This sequence joins TRBV21-1 and TRBJ1-2. TRBV21-1 is classified as a pseudogene. The CDR3 totals 13 residues. The DNA of the CDR3 is TGTGCCAACGAACCCAACTCTAACTATGGCTACACCTTC. This translates into CANEPNSNYGYTF.

The V and J genes are TRBV24-1 and TRBJ2-3, with 9 nucleotides matching TRBD2. The CDR3 is 14 amino acids. Germline-derived CDR1 and CDR2 are KGHDR and SFDVKD. Unmatched junction bases numbered 6, after V lost 1 base and J lost 11 bases. This chain's CDR3 is CATSDFGETSGQYF. The CDR3 nucleotides are TGTGCCACCAGTGATTTTGGGGAGACTAGCGGGCAGTATTTT.

The V gene is TRBV15, the J gene TRBJ2-1; 9 bases match TRBD1. The CDR3 is made up of 16 amino acids. In germline, CDR1 is LNHNV, CDR2 YYDKDF (reference sequence). With V trimmed by 1 base and J by 9 bases, 10 bases remained unmatched. The CDR3 sequence is CATSRGGTGLGGEQFF. The DNA for the CDR3 is TGTGCCACCAGCAGAGGCGGGACAGGGCTTGGTGGTGAGCAGTTCTTC.

The chain joins TRBV5-1 to TRBJ1-2; tentatively, D is TRBD1 (6 bases). The V gene's germline CDR1 is SGHRS and CDR2 YFSETQ. The CDR3 totals 15 residues. Trimming removed 3 bases from V and 3 bases from J, with 15 bases in between. CDR3 coding DNA: TGCGCCAGCAGCTCGAGGGGGAGGGGAGACTATGGCTACACCTTC. This codes for CASSSRGRGDYGYTF.

The chain links TRBV6-5 to TRBJ2-2; 7 nucleotides match TRBD1. J was trimmed by 4 bases and V by 6 bases; bases with no gene match: 2. The V gene's germline CDR1 is MNHEY and CDR2 SVGAGI. There are 13 residues in the CDR3. In nucleotides, the CDR3 is TGTGCCAGCAGGACAGGGAGCACCGGGGAGCTGTTTTTT. As protein: CASRTGSTGELFF.

The chain recombines TRBV19 with TRBJ1-4; D not certain. CDR3 length: 14 amino acids. Germline assignment: CDR1 LNHDA and CDR2 SQIVND (reference sequence). Trimming took 7 bases from V and 6 from J, leaving 15 bases between them. The CDR3 DNA is TGTGCCAGTACCCTAGGCCGGAACGATGAAAAACTGTTTTTT. Translation: CASTLGRNDEKLFF.

This chain connects TRBV30 to TRBJ2-4, with D maybe TRBD1 (5 bases). Germline loops: CDR1 GTSNPN, CDR2 SVGIG (reference sequence). The CDR3 runs to 15 residues. Trimming pared 3 bases from V and 1 base from J, leaving 13 bases between. CDR3 residues: CAWSLSAGAKNIQYF. CDR3 sequence (DNA): TGTGCCTGGAGCCTATCAGCAGGGGCCAAAAACATTCAGTACTTC. Combining the CDR3 with reference TRBV30 and TRBJ2-4 gives the whole variable domain SQTIHQWPATLVQPVGSPLSLECTVEGTSNPNLYWYRQAAGRGLQLLFYSVGIGQISSEVPQNLSASRPQDRQFILSSKKLLLSDSGFYLCAWSLSAGAKNIQYFGAGTRLSVL.

This clone was observed a single time. The chain combines TRBV5-1 with TRBJ2-5, with D possibly TRBD2 on 6 matching bases. Trimming removed 4 bases at V and 5 bases at J, with 18 bases between. Germline V gene sequence: CDR1 SGHRS, CDR2 YFSETQ. This CDR3 contains 15 residues. CDR3 sequence reads: CASSPIPGRGETQYF. The CDR3 DNA follows: TGCGCCAGCAGCCCGATCCCCGGCCGGGGGGAGACCCAGTACTTC.

The chain has TRBV6-6 and TRBJ2-3, with D possibly matching TRBD1 (5 bases). In germline, CDR1 is MNHNY, CDR2 SVGAGI (reference sequence). V was clipped by 2 bases and J by 3 bases, with 9 bases between them. There are 14 residues in the CDR3. CDR3 sequence: CASSYVTGTDTQYF. CDR3 coding DNA: TGTGCCAGCAGTTACGTTACAGGTACAGATACGCAGTATTTT.

This rearrangement joins TRBV24-1 to TRBJ1-5; 9 bases map to TRBD1. Germline lookup yields CDR1 KGHDR and CDR2 SFDVKD. The CDR3 has 16 residues. V lost 5 bases, J lost 1 base, and 5 bases stayed unmatched. CDR3 coding DNA: TGTGCCACCAGTGCCATACAGGGGGCCAGCAATCAGCCCCAGCATTTT. Amino acid sequence: CATSAIQGASNQPQHF.